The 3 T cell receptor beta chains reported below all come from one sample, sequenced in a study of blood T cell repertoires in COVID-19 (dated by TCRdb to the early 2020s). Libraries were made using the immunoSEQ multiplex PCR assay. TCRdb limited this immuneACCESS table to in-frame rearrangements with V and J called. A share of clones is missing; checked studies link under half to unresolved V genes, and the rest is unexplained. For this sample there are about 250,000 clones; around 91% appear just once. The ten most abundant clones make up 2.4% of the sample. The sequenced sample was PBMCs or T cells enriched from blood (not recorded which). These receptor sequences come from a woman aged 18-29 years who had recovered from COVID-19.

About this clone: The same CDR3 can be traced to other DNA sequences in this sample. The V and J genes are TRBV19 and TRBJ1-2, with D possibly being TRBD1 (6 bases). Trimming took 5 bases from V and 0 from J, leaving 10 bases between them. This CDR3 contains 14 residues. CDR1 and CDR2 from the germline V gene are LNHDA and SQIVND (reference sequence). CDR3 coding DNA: TGTGCCAGTAGTGTTGGACAGACTAACTATGGCTACACCTTC. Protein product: CASSVGQTNYGYTF. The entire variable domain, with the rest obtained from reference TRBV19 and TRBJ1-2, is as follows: DGGITQSPKYLFRKEGQNVTLSCEQNLNHDAMYWYRQDPGQGLRLIYYSQIVNDFQKGDIAEGYSVSREKKESFPLTVTSAQKNPTAFYLCASSVGQTNYGYTFGSGTRLTVV.

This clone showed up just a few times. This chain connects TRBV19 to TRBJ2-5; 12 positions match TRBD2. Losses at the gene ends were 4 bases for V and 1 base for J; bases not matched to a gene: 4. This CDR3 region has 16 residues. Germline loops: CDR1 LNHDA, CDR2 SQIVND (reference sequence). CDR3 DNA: TGTGCCAGTAGTACCGGACTAGCGGGGCCCCAAGAGACCCAGTACTTC. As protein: CASSTGLAGPQETQYF.

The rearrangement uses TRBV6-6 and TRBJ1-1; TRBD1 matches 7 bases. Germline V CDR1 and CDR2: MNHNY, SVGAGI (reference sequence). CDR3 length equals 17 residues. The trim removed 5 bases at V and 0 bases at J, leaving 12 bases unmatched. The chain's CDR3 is CASSPSGRDSMNTEAFF. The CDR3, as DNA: TGTGCCAGCAGTCCCTCCGGCCGGGACAGCATGAACACTGAAGCTTTCTTT.